Shown below are 22 T cell receptor beta chains from a single sample sequenced in a study of breast tumors, draining lymph nodes, adjacent tissues. Using its own MiXCR run on the multiplex PCR reads, TCRdb lists one record per CDR3 protein. The top ten hold around 4.5% of the sample, which has 170,000 or so distinct CDR3 sequences, approximately 33% seen once. Axillary draining lymph nodes of breast cancer patients supplied the node samples. The sample consisted of axillary lymph node tissue. These receptors were taken from a female donor with breast cancer. Some clones in this sample may be carry-over from other donors' samples.

The genes are TRBV6-5 and TRBJ2-3; a possible D gene is TRBD1 (5 bases). The germline V and J ends were trimmed by 2 bases and 4 bases, with 13 bases remaining between them. The CDR3 length is 15 residues. Germline V gene data show CDR1 as MNHEY and CDR2 as SVGAGI. CDR3 protein: CASSYIQVGPDTQYF. CDR3 nucleotide sequence: TGTGCCAGCAGTTACATACAGGTCGGCCCAGATACGCAGTATTTT.

This rearrangement joins TRBV13 to TRBJ1-6; D perhaps matches TRBD1 (5 bases). The V end was cut by 5 bases, the J end by 10 bases, with 21 bases between. From germline, CDR1 is PRHDT and CDR2 FYEKMQ (reference sequence). The CDR3 totals 16 residues. The CDR3 is CASSVARGQGKSPLHF. CDR3 coding DNA: TGTGCCAGCAGCGTGGCTCGCGGCCAGGGAAAATCACCCCTCCACTTT.

This clonotype showed up many times. The rearrangement uses TRBV6-6 and TRBJ2-6; TRBD1 is a possible D gene (5 bases). V lost 8 bases and J 0 bases, leaving 8 bases between the germline ends. The CDR3 is made up of 14 amino acids. The germline gives CDR1 MNHNY, CDR2 SVGAGI (reference sequence). The CDR3 DNA follows: TGTGCCAGCTACAGGTACTCTGGGGCCAACGTCCTGACTTTC. Its protein product is CASYRYSGANVLTF.

The V and J genes are TRBV28 and TRBJ1-4, with D unresolved. The germline V gene encodes CDR1 MDHEN and CDR2 SYDVKM. The V end was cut by 3 bases, the J end by 6 bases, with 11 bases between. This CDR3 comprises 14 residues. CDR3 sequence (DNA): TGTGCCAGCAGTTTCGGCTACAATGATGAAAAACTGTTTTTT. Protein: CASSFGYNDEKLFF.

With regard to this clonotype: Given the absence of the conserved phenylalanine or tryptophan at the CDR3 end, a read error is likely. It is unclear where the CDR3 begins or ends on the DNA, so no DNA is shown, and the CDR3 is as TCRdb lists it. The chain combines TRBV2 with TRBJ1-6. Germline CDR1 reads SNHLY; CDR2 reads FYNNEI. The CDR3 totals 8 residues, both ends included. This CDR3 is CASLKDVL.

This chain connects TRBV5-6 to TRBJ2-3, with TRBD2 identical over 14 bases. The CDR3 totals 18 residues. CDR1 and CDR2 from the germline V gene are SGHDT and YYEEEE. Trimming at V came to 4 bases and at J to 2 bases, leaving 9 bases not matched to a gene. The CDR3 DNA sequence: TGTGCCAGCAGCCCGGTGCGGACTAGCGGGGGGAACACAGATACGCAGTATTTT. It encodes CASSPVRTSGGNTDTQYF.

This clonotype was counted between two and nine times. The rearrangement uses TRBV28 and TRBJ2-3, with 8 bases fitting TRBD2. CDR1 is MDHEN, CDR2 SYDVKM, per germline. J lost 2 bases, V lost 1 base, and 2 bases had no gene match. This CDR3 comprises 15 residues. DNA for the CDR3: TGTGCCAGCAGTTTATCGGGGGGGTACACAGATACGCAGTATTTT. Its translation is CASSLSGGYTDTQYF.

This clonotype was recorded many times. The chain recombines TRBV20-1 with TRBJ2-7; 9 bases are shared with TRBD2. Germline CDR1 reads DFQATT; CDR2 reads SNEGSKA (reference sequence). V gave up 0 bases and J gave up 2 bases; unmatched junction bases: 8. The CDR3 runs to 16 residues. CDR3 in amino acids: CSARDAQRGATYEQYF. CDR3 bases: TGCAGTGCTAGAGATGCCCAGCGGGGGGCAACCTACGAGCAGTACTTC.

Ten or more counts support this clonotype. The J gene is TRBJ1-2, the V gene TRBV9, with 10 bases that match TRBD1. The CDR3 is made up of 15 amino acids. Trimming removed 3 bases from V and 4 bases from J; junction bases left unmatched: 6. The germline V gene has CDR1 SGDLS and CDR2 YYNGEE. The CDR3 loop is CASSGTGTGVYGYTF. The CDR3 nucleotides read TGTGCCAGCAGCGGAACCGGGACAGGGGTCTATGGCTACACCTTC.

This clonotype was picked up many times. The gene calls are TRBV9 and TRBJ2-7, with TRBD1 identical over 8 bases. Germline V gives CDR1 SGDLS, CDR2 YYNGEE. The CDR3 is made up of 14 amino acids. With V trimmed by 3 bases and J by 6 bases, 8 bases remained unmatched. CDR3 in DNA: TGTGCCAGCAGCGACGGACAGGGTGTAGGCGAGCAGTACTTC. Encoded protein: CASSDGQGVGEQYF. The full variable domain, completed using reference TRBV9 and TRBJ2-7, is DSGVTQTPKHLITATGQRVTLRCSPRSGDLSVYWYQQSLDQGLQFLIQYYNGEERAKGNILERFSAQQFPDLHSELNLSSLELGDSALYFCASSDGQGVGEQYFGPGTRLTVT.

This clonotype was detected many times. V gene TRBV20-1 combines with J gene TRBJ2-3; 10 bases are a match to TRBD2. In germline, CDR1 is DFQATT, CDR2 SNEGSKA (reference sequence). CDR3 size: 15 residues. The V and J ends lost 6 bases and 2 bases, in that order; junction bases with no gene match: 8. CDR3 coding DNA: TGCAGTGCAACCAGCGGGGGGGATTCCACAGATACGCAGTATTTT. Its protein is CSATSGGDSTDTQYF.

This clonotype was observed once. The V call is TRBV25-1, the J call TRBJ1-3, with no clear D. With 1 base removed from V and 3 bases from J, the gap between germline ends came to 4 bases. Germline V gives CDR1 MGHDK, CDR2 SYGVNS. There are 13 residues in the CDR3. The DNA of the CDR3 is TGTGCCAGCAGTGAATGGGGTGGAAACACCATATATTTT. It yields the protein CASSEWGGNTIYF.

This clonotype was observed a handful of times. This CDR3 is CSASLTVGSPLRETQYF. The CDR3 bases are TGCAGTGCTAGTCTCACTGTCGGGTCTCCTTTGAGGGAGACCCAGTACTTC. The chain has TRBV20-1 and TRBJ2-5; D gene uncertain. Germline CDR1 is DFQATT and CDR2 is SNEGSKA (reference sequence). The length of the CDR3 is 17 residues. Trimming removed 3 bases from V and 5 bases from J, with 25 bases in between.

This clonotype was found many times. The chain couples TRBV7-3 to TRBJ2-1; TRBD2 aligns across 13 bases. V trimming: 3 bases; J trimming: 1 base; junction bases outside the gene matches: 9. Germline lookup yields CDR1 SGHTA and CDR2 FQGTGA. CDR3 size: 19 residues. As DNA, the CDR3 is TGTGCCAGCAGCTTTCGACTAGCGGGAGGCCAAACTTCCTACAATGAGCAGTTCTTC. Translating gives CASSFRLAGGQTSYNEQFF.

This chain joins TRBV11-3 and TRBJ1-6; no firm D call. This CDR3 region has 11 residues. Germline V gives CDR1 SGHNT, CDR2 YENEEA. Trimming removed 4 bases at V and 11 bases at J, with 6 bases between. The CDR3 here is CASSSGTPLHF. In DNA form, the CDR3 reads TGTGCCAGCAGCTCCGGGACACCCCTCCACTTT.

The chain carries TRBV9 and TRBJ2-1, with D perhaps matching TRBD1 (5 bases). Germline V gives CDR1 SGDLS, CDR2 YYNGEE. Trimming removed 5 bases at V and 0 bases at J, with 12 bases between. CDR3 length: 15 residues. The CDR3 is CASSPRDSSYNEQFF. As DNA, the CDR3 is TGTGCCAGCAGTCCCAGGGATAGCTCCTACAATGAGCAGTTCTTC.

This clonotype was observed a handful of times. A much larger clone differs by one base, so this may be a read error. Without the conserved terminal phenylalanine or tryptophan, this CDR3 likely stems from a read error. The DNA is left out, because the CDR3 cannot be placed on it with certainty; the CDR3 is given as TCRdb lists it. V usage is TRBV20-1 and J usage is TRBJ2-1. The CDR3 region is 10 residues in length, termini included. Germline V gene sequence: CDR1 DFQATT, CDR2 SNEGSKA (reference sequence). CDR3 region: CSARESLAFS.

This clonotype was counted many times. The CDR3 bases are TGCGCCAGCAGCCAAGATCCCCAAGGAGTTCACTCAACTAATGAAAAACTGTTTTTT. Encoded protein: CASSQDPQGVHSTNEKLFF. The chain links TRBV4-1 to TRBJ1-4; D call uncertain. Germline CDR1 is MGHRA and CDR2 is YSYEKL. The CDR3 runs 19 residues. V was cut by 0 bases and J by 0 bases, with 17 bases left in between.

The CDR3 is CASSLDPGAVGYTF. In nucleotides, the CDR3 is TGTGCCAGCAGCTTAGACCCAGGGGCAGTTGGCTACACCTTC. This chain links TRBV7-2 with TRBJ2-1; a possible D gene is TRBD1 (6 bases). TRBJ1-2 explains the end of the DNA better; the J call may be wrong. The CDR3 is made up of 14 amino acids. CDR1 is SGHTA and CDR2 is FQGNSA in the germline V gene.

As for this clonotype: At one of its ends the junction is not consistent with the germline gene, which may arise from a read error. The J gene is TRBJ2-2, the V gene TRBV6-5; TRBD2 aligns across 7 bases. Germline V gene data show CDR1 as MNHEY and CDR2 as SVGAGI. CDR3 length: 15 residues. CDR3 DNA sequence: TGTGCCAGCAGTCACTCGGCGGGAGCCACCGGGGAGCTGTTTTTT. It is translated as CASSHSAGATGELFF.

This chain connects TRBV7-9 to TRBJ1-1; D remains unclear. The germline V and J ends were trimmed by 3 bases and 1 base, with 12 bases remaining between them. CDR3 length: 15 residues. CDR1 is SEHNR, CDR2 FQNEAQ, per germline (reference sequence). The CDR3 is CASSFAFSGNTEAFF. The CDR3 bases are TGTGCCAGCAGCTTCGCCTTTAGTGGGAACACTGAAGCTTTCTTT.

The chain is built from TRBV12-3 or TRBV12-4 and TRBJ1-6, with 8 positions matching TRBD1. With V trimmed by 5 bases and J by 7 bases, 13 bases remained unmatched. This CDR3 is built from 17 residues. DNA of the CDR3: TGTGCCAGCAGTCGGATCGACGGGACAGGTGGAAATTCACCCCTCCACTTT. Protein product: CASSRIDGTGGNSPLHF.